Included here is one T cell receptor beta chain sequence, with context. Its matching antigen is unknown. This table comes from immunoSEQ multiplex PCR, and its TCRdb copy is limited to in-frame clones, with some not included. The sample shows 150,000 to 200,000 clones, around nine tenths of them seen only once. The data stem from a study of T cell responses to AZD1222 COVID-19 vaccine. Study-level points and caveats: White British donors predominated, females outnumbered males, and clonal diversity was possibly underestimated.

There are 18 residues in the CDR3. Trimming left V 3 bases short and J 4 bases short, with 22 bases between. Germline V gene data show CDR1 as MNHNS and CDR2 as SASEGT. This TCR came from an adult who received the AZD1222 COVID-19 vaccine. Sequences were derived from peripheral blood, sampled 28 days after the second AZD1222 dose. The chain joins TRBV6-1 to TRBJ1-3; possibly TRBD1 for D (6 bases). DNA for the CDR3: TGTGCCAGCAGTGACCGTGATATAGCAGGGGCTTCGGGAAACACCATATATTTT. Translated: CASSDRDIAGASGNTIYF.